This record covers a single T cell receptor (beta chain). These data originate in a study of control samples from healthy donors and cancer patients. This CDR3 contains 12 residues. Trimming cost V 6 bases and J 10 bases, with 12 bases left between them. Germline CDR1 reads MNHEY; CDR2 reads SVGAGI. Method: immunoSEQ multiplex PCR; TCRdb's copy keeps in-frame clones and lacks some. This table holds fewer than 80,000 clones, around 90% found once. V usage is TRBV6-5 and J usage is TRBJ1-4; no clear D. The sequencing sample was made of PBMCs. The origin of this receptor is a man in his fifties or sixties with colorectal cancer. The CDR3 sequence is CASRTGFGKLFF. Here the CDR3 DNA reads TGTGCCAGCAGAACGGGGTTTGGAAAACTGTTTTTT.